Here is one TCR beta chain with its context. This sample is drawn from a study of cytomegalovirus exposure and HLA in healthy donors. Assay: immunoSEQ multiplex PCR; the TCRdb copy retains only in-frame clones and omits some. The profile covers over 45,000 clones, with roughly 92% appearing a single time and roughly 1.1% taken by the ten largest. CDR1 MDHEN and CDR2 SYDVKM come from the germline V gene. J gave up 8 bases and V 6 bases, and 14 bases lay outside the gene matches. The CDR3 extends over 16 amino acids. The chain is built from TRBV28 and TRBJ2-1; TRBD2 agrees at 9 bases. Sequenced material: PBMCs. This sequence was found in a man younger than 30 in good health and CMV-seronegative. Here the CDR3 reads CASSASVTSGLDEQFF. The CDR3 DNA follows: TGTGCCAGCAGCGCCTCGGTGACTAGCGGCTTGGATGAGCAGTTCTTC.